This TCR beta chain was sequenced in a study of T cell responses to AZD1222 COVID-19 vaccine (dated by TCRdb to about 2021). For the wider study: AZD1222 recipients with second doses at about 4 weeks or about 12 weeks were pooled, because spike-specific TCR depth and breadth did not differ between schedules. A total of under 250 trial participants underwent TCR sequencing, of whom some 200 had received two doses of AZD1222 and approximately 25 had received two doses of the MenACWY control vaccine. Enrollment into the trials was organized by age into subgroups of 18-55, 56-69 and 70-plus years, and those subgroups contained approximately 160, 26 and 62 TCR-sequenced participants, respectively.

V is shortened by 0 bases, J by 1 base, and the region joining them spans 10 bases. The germline V gene (reference sequence) provides CDR1 LNHDA and CDR2 SQIVND. From the cysteine up to the phenylalanine, the CDR3 has a length of 16 residues. CDR3 DNA is the only sequence kept; it has 48 bases, read in frame from the first base. The time point label, as the study defines it: baseline before first vaccination. Vaccinee samples came from UK trials COV001 and COV002, including a single-blind randomized controlled phase 2/3 trial of AZD1222 (ChAdOx1 nCoV-19) in healthy adults. For TCRbeta chain sequencing, PBMC samples from trial participants were taken at day 0 and at day 28 after the second dose. The CDR3 regions of human TCRbeta chains were analyzed by immunosequencing. The authors processed their data as follows. TCRs in the repertoires were compared against a reference library of SARS-CoV-2-specific TCRs that had been generated with the MIRA antigen-specificity platform. Breadth was defined as the fraction of unique TCRs that were SARS-CoV-2-associated. Depth was defined as the fraction of total T cells that were SARS-CoV-2-associated. Using the MIRA data, every spike-specific TCR was mapped to the spike region that the TCR reacted to and assigned to either a CD4 or a CD8 class. Log10-transformed breadth and depth values were compared by one-way ANOVA with Sidak's multiple comparisons tests. TCRdb holds this immuneACCESS table with in-frame rearrangements only. Some clones are missing; in checked studies, unresolved V genes explain under half, and the rest has no known cause. The V and J calls and clone size were taken over from that table, and D and trimming were inferred from the DNA. The sample yields some 89,000 clones; more than 75% were counted once. Approximately 3% of the sample is held by the ten biggest clonotypes.

Study-wide findings and limitations: Participants were mostly white British, with more females than males. The authors suggested clonal diversity may have been underestimated. Reportedly, close to half of the unique spike-specific TCRs recognized epitopes lying outside the regions that are mutated in the B.1.351 and B.1.1.7 variants. The vaccine-associated CD4 TCRs covered the entire spike protein, and the dominant responses fell in regions 160-218 and 743-854. Spike-specific TCR breadth and depth rose significantly after two AZD1222 doses compared with day 0 and with MenACWY recipients. Because no day 14 peak-response samples were available, repertoires were characterized only after the peak T cell response. Only five to seven AZD1222 recipients were SARS-CoV-2 seropositive at baseline, limiting conclusions about previously exposed vaccinees. In the small 56-69-year group, the increase in depth fell short of significance, most likely because of low power.

On this clone: Its antigen is still unknown. The input lacks base qualities; no much larger clone sits a single base away.

This clonotype originated in an adult in good health. The V gene is TRBV19 and the J gene is TRBJ1-5; the D gene is possibly TRBD1, with 5 bases matching. The material sequenced was peripheral blood, taken on day 0 of AZD1222 vaccination. CDR3 reads: CASSIDRGLSNQPQHF. The nucleotide sequence reads TGTGCCAGTAGTATAGATCGGGGACTGAGCAATCAGCCCCAGCATTTT.